This TCR beta chain was obtained from a study of human T cells and chemical hapten exposure. Study summary: Patches that contained 0.01% DPC were applied to the upper back and read at 6 days.

The CDR3 contains 13 residues. The V end lost 4 bases, the J end lost 0 bases, and 6 bases lay between the germline ends. The germline CDR1 and CDR2 sequences are DFQATT and SNEGSKA (reference sequence). Time point meaning: patch test 1, 2 weeks after DPC sensitization. Sample treatment: therapeutic diphenylcyclopropenone sensitization with weekly scalp DPC. This clonotype showed up many times. What it binds is not known. Study-wide points: TCRs above 1 in 1000 frequency stayed constant with DPC sensitization.

Methods used by the authors: Ranging from about 23,224 to 750,000, TCR counts per sample had a median value of 95,638. MiXCR, run by TCRdb on the RACE reads, gives a single entry per CDR3 protein. In this record, the V and J calls reflect TCRdb's handling and not the investigators' own analysis. The data contain tens of thousands of distinct CDR3 sequences, roughly 10% of them singletons. The clonotype was recovered from a woman in her forties or fifties with alopecia areata. Some clones in this sample may be carry-over from other donors' samples. J is TRBJ1-4 and V is TRBV20-1, with a possible D match to TRBD1 (6 bases). The sequencing here drew on whole blood, taken in connection with sensitization to the hapten diphenylcyclopropenone (DPC). The CDR3 coding sequence is TGCAGTGCTAACAGGGCAACTAATGAAAAACTGTTTTTT. Translated: CSANRATNEKLFF.